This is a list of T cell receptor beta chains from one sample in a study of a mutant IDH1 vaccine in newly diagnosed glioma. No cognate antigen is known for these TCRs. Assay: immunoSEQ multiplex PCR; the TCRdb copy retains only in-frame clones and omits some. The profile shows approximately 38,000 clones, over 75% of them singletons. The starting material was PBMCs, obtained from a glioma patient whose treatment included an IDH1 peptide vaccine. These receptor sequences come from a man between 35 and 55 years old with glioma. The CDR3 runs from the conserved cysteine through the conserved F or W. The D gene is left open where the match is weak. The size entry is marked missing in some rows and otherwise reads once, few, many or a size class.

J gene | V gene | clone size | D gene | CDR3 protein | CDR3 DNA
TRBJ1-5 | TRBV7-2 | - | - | CASGGGSPNQPQHF | TGTGCCAGCGGGGGGGGGAGCCCTAATCAGCCCCAGCATTTT
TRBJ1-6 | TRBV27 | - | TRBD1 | CASSFRGRSYNSPLHF | TGTGCCAGCAGTTTTAGGGGGCGGTCCTATAATTCACCCCTCCACTTT
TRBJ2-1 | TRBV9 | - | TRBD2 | CASSTGAGGPFF | TGTGCCAGCAGCACAGGAGCGGGAGGGCCGTTCTTC
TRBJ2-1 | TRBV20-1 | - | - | CSARTFNEQFF | TGCAGTGCTAGGACCTTCAATGAGCAGTTCTTC
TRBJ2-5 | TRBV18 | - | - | CASSPTKEETQYF | TGTGCCAGCTCACCAACCAAAGAAGAGACCCAGTACTTC
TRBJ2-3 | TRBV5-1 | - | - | CASSLDTDTQYF | TGCGCCAGCAGCTTGGATACAGATACGCAGTATTTT
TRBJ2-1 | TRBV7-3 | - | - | CASSLRGSGRNEQFF | TGTGCCAGCAGCTTAAGGGGGAGTGGAAGAAATGAGCAGTTCTTC
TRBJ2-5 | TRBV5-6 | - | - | CASSQFGGGPTQYF | TGTGCCAGCAGCCAATTTGGGGGGGGGCCGACCCAGTACTTC
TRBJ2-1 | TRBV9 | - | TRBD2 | CASSVNLFGGDEQFF | TGTGCCAGCAGCGTCAATTTGTTCGGGGGGGATGAGCAGTTCTTC
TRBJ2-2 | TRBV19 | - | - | CASGPLREPGTGELFF | TGTGCCAGTGGCCCTCTTCGGGAGCCGGGCACCGGGGAGCTGTTTTTT
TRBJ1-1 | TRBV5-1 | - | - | CASSLGTPRGNTEAFF | TGCGCCAGCAGTTTGGGGACACCGAGGGGGAACACTGAAGCTTTCTTT
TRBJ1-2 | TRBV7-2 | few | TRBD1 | CASSLGGQGANYGYTF | TGTGCCAGCAGCTTAGGGGGACAGGGGGCTAACTATGGCTACACCTTC
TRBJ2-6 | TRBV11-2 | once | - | CASSGSSGANVLTF | TGTGCCAGCAGTGGCTCCTCTGGGGCCAACGTCCTGACTTTC
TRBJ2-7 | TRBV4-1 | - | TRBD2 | CASSQDRLGGEGQYF | TGCGCCAGCAGCCAAGATCGATTGGGGGGGGAAGGGCAGTACTTC
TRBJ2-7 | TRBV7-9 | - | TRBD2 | CASSLSSGSPNEQYF | TGTGCCAGCAGCTTATCTAGCGGGAGCCCCAACGAGCAGTACTTC
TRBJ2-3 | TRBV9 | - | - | CASSVGGILTDTQYF | TGTGCCAGCAGCGTAGGTGGGATCCTCACAGATACGCAGTATTTT
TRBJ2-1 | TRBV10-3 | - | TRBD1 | CAIAGTGVLYNEQFF | TGTGCCATTGCGGGGACAGGGGTCCTATACAATGAGCAGTTCTTC
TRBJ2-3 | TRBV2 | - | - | CASSEEARHTDTQYF | TGTGCCAGCAGTGAGGAGGCACGTCACACAGATACGCAGTATTTT
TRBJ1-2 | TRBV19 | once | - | CASSITNERGYTF | TGTGCCAGTAGTATTACTAATGAACGTGGCTACACCTTC
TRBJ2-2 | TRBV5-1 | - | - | CASSLQGLVNTGELFF | TGCGCCAGCAGCCTACAGGGCCTAGTGAACACCGGGGAGCTGTTTTTT
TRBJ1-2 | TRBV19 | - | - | CASSKMEYGYTF | TGTGCCAGTAGTAAGATGGAATATGGCTACACCTTC
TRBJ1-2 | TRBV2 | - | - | CASSARDGLYGYTF | TGTGCCAGCAGTGCCCGGGACGGCCTCTATGGCTACACCTTC
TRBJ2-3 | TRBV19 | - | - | CASREQSGSSTDTQYF | TGTGCCAGCCGCGAGCAATCGGGGAGTAGCACAGATACGCAGTATTTT
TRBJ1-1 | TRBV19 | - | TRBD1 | CASNGQGAKNTEAFF | TGTGCCAGTAATGGACAGGGGGCAAAGAACACTGAAGCTTTCTTT
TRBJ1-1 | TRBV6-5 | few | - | CASSYSIRAGTEAFF | TGTGCCAGCAGTTACTCGATTAGGGCGGGGACTGAAGCTTTCTTT
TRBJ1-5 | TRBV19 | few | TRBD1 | CASEDRRNQPQHF | TGTGCCAGTGAGGACAGGCGAAATCAGCCCCAGCATTTT
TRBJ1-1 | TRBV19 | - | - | CASSLGEGLNTEAFF | TGTGCCAGTAGCCTGGGTGAGGGCTTGAACACTGAAGCTTTCTTT
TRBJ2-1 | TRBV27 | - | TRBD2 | CASSQTFGTSGTVYNEQFF | TGTGCCAGCAGTCAAACCTTTGGGACTAGCGGGACCGTCTACAATGAGCAGTTCTTC
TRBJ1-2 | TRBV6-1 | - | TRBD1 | CASSEAYRGRNGYTF | TGTGCCAGCAGTGAAGCATACAGGGGGCGGAATGGCTACACCTTC